This T cell receptor beta chain was retrieved from a study of cytotoxic CD8 clonotypes in ibrutinib-treated CLL. Study at large: It was after a median about twelve months of treatment, range 6 to 36, that response samples were taken.

The CDR3 runs 15 residues. Looked up from germline, CDR1 is SGDLS and CDR2 is YYNGEE. Trimming took 6 bases from V and 0 from J, leaving 15 bases between them. Cryopreserved PBMCs supplied about 1.9 micrograms of genomic DNA for TCR beta libraries. Sequenced by immunoSEQ multiplex PCR; TCRdb stores in-frame clones only, minus some. The sample has 50,000 to 70,000 clones, roughly 49% seen once. The sample was PBMCs, taken at disease progression, from a patient treated with ibrutinib. The receptor was derived from a human donor with chronic lymphocytic leukemia. The chain combines TRBV9 with TRBJ1-1, with D possibly TRBD1 on 6 matching bases. DNA for the CDR3: TGTGCCAGCAAGGGAACAGGGTTCTTGAACACTGAAGCTTTCTTT. It codes for CASKGTGFLNTEAFF.